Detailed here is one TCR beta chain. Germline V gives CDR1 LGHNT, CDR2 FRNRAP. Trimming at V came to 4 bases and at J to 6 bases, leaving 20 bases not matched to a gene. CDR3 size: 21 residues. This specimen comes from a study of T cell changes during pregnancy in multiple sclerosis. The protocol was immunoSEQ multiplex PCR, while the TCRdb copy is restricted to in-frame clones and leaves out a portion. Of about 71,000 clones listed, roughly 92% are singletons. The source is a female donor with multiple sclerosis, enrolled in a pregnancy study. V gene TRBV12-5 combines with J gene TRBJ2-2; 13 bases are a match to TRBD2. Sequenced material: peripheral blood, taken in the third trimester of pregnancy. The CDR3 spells CASGWVTSGRLMGDEAGELFF. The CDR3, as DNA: TGTGCTAGTGGTTGGGTGACTAGCGGGAGGCTCATGGGTGATGAGGCCGGGGAGCTGTTTTTT.